The 27 T cell receptor beta chains reported below all come from one sample, sequenced in a study of neurological immune-mediated disorders. TCRdb recomputed calls from the 5' RACE reads with MiXCR, one row per CDR3 protein. The sample shows about 30,000 distinct CDR3 sequences, under 6.5% of them seen only once. Specimen: CD4+ T cells from blood. These receptors were taken from a woman between 50 and 59 years old in good health.

This clonotype showed up many times. The rearrangement links TRBV7-6 to TRBJ2-7, with TRBD1 as a possible D gene (6 bases). The CDR3 runs to 14 residues. Germline V gene data show CDR1 as SGHVS and CDR2 as FNYEAQ. V was clipped by 5 bases and J by 1 base, with 12 bases between them. The CDR3 sequence: CASSQGTESYEQYF. CDR3 DNA: TGTGCCAGCAGCCAGGGGACGGAATCCTACGAGCAGTACTTC.

This clonotype was picked up many times. The chain links TRBV5-5 to TRBJ2-3; D is undetermined. The CDR3 loop spans 14 amino acids. CDR1 and CDR2 (germline): SGHKS, YYEKEE (reference sequence). With 2 bases removed from V and 2 bases from J, the gap between germline ends came to 9 bases. The CDR3 is CASSLGPSTDTQYF. The CDR3, as DNA: TGTGCCAGCAGCTTAGGACCCTCCACAGATACGCAGTATTTT.

This clonotype was seen at least ten times. The chain carries TRBV10-3 and TRBJ1-1; tentatively, D is TRBD1 (5 bases). Germline V lookup: CDR1 ENHRY, CDR2 SYGVKD. The CDR3 totals 13 residues. Trimming took off 3 bases at V and 4 bases at J, with 9 bases between the two ends. The CDR3 protein is CAISEMRGTEAFF. Here the CDR3 DNA reads TGTGCCATCAGTGAAATGAGGGGCACTGAAGCTTTCTTT.

This clonotype has at least ten counts. This chain links TRBV28 with TRBJ1-2, with TRBD1 matching 7 bases. V was pared by 3 bases and J by 4 bases, with 2 bases of the junction left unmatched. The CDR3 has 13 residues. CDR1 and CDR2 (germline): MDHEN, SYDVKM. The CDR3 reads CASSFDRVYGYTF. The CDR3 coding sequence is TGTGCCAGCAGTTTTGACAGGGTCTATGGCTACACCTTC.

At least ten counts were recorded for this clonotype. The rearrangement joins TRBV20-1 to TRBJ2-7; no definite D call. V shed 7 bases and J shed 5 bases, with 15 bases lying between them. Germline V gives CDR1 DFQATT, CDR2 SNEGSKA (reference sequence). The CDR3 spans 12 residues. The CDR3: CSVGMGFDEQYF. Written as DNA, the CDR3 is TGCAGTGTTGGAATGGGTTTCGACGAGCAGTACTTC.

Many counts were recorded for this clonotype. The rearrangement joins TRBV2 to TRBJ2-7; 8 nucleotides align to TRBD2. Germline lookup yields CDR1 SNHLY and CDR2 FYNNEI. The CDR3 loop spans 13 amino acids. V trimming: 3 bases; J trimming: 6 bases; junction bases outside the gene matches: 4. For the CDR3, the DNA is TGTGCCAGCAGTGACGGGACTAGGGGCGAGCAGTACTTC. Translating it yields CASSDGTRGEQYF.

This clonotype was seen many times. This chain uses TRBV29-1 with TRBJ1-1; D unclear. V lost 4 bases to trimming and J lost 5 bases, with 14 bases between them. CDR1 is SQVTM, CDR2 ANQGSEA, per germline. This CDR3 has 13 amino acids. CDR3 sequence: CSVGLRVETEAFF. The CDR3, as DNA: TGCAGCGTTGGGTTGCGGGTTGAAACTGAAGCTTTCTTT.

This clonotype was counted ten times or more. The rearrangement uses TRBV20-1 and TRBJ2-2, with D possibly matching TRBD1 (6 bases). Germline loops: CDR1 DFQATT, CDR2 SNEGSKA (reference sequence). The CDR3 loop spans 15 amino acids. Trimming stripped 6 bases from V and 0 bases from J, with 14 bases between. CDR3 sequence: CSAPDRSANTGELFF. CDR3 in DNA: TGCAGTGCCCCAGACAGGTCGGCGAACACCGGGGAGCTGTTTTTT.

This clonotype was detected many times. The chain combines TRBV24-1 with TRBJ2-6, with D perhaps matching TRBD1 or TRBD2 (7 bases each). The CDR3 loop spans 16 amino acids. Germline CDR1 reads KGHDR; CDR2 reads SFDVKD. The V gene lost 9 bases and the J gene lost 2 bases, with 16 bases spanning the gap. For the CDR3, the DNA is TGTGCCACCCAGGGAGGGGGCTCTACTGGGGCCAACGTCCTGACTTTC. Translating it yields CATQGGGSTGANVLTF.

This clonotype was seen ten or more times. CDR3 nucleotides: TGTGCCATCCTAGCGGGAGGTGGGAATACGCAGTATTTT. Translated: CAILAGGGNTQYF. The gene calls are TRBV10-3 and TRBJ2-3; 11 nucleotides line up with TRBD2. V was pared by 8 bases and J by 7 bases, with 5 bases of the junction left unmatched. CDR3 length: 13 amino acids. CDR1 and CDR2 from the germline V gene are ENHRY and SYGVKD.

This clonotype was seen ten or more times. This rearrangement joins TRBV29-1 to TRBJ2-7; TRBD2 agrees at 7 bases. Germline CDR1 SQVTM, CDR2 ANQGSEA. The V and J ends lost 4 bases and 2 bases, in that order; junction bases with no gene match: 2. The CDR3 sequence is 12 residues long. The CDR3 region is CSVGGGTYEQYF. As DNA, the CDR3 is TGCAGCGTTGGGGGGGGGACCTACGAGCAGTACTTC.

There are many counts of this clonotype. The rearrangement uses TRBV18 and TRBJ2-1, with 8 nucleotides matching TRBD2. Germline V gene sequence: CDR1 KGHSH, CDR2 LQKENI. Losses at the gene ends were 0 bases for V and 7 bases for J; bases not matched to a gene: 5. The CDR3 has 15 residues. CDR3 protein: CASSPPRGRRNEQFF. The CDR3 DNA reads as TGTGCCAGCTCACCACCCCGCGGGAGGAGGAATGAGCAGTTCTTC.

This clonotype was detected ten times or more. The chain employs TRBV5-6 and TRBJ1-1, with unresolved D. V was pared by 2 bases and J by 0 bases, with 8 bases between. The V gene's germline CDR1 is SGHDT and CDR2 YYEEEE. The CDR3 consists of 14 residues. CDR3 amino acids: CASSLLTVNTEAFF. CDR3 nucleotides: TGTGCCAGCAGCTTACTAACAGTGAACACTGAAGCTTTCTTT.

This clonotype occurred many times. The chain combines TRBV18 with TRBJ2-3; the match to TRBD2 covers 7 bases. V lost 3 bases to trimming and J lost 1 base; unmatched junction nucleotides: 1. Germline-derived CDR1 and CDR2 are KGHSH and LQKENI. The CDR3 length is 14 residues. The CDR3 is CASSPGGGTDTQYF. The CDR3 nucleotides are TGTGCCAGCTCACCGGGGGGGGGCACAGATACGCAGTATTTT.

This clonotype was recorded many times. The V gene is TRBV20-1, the J gene TRBJ1-4; D perhaps matches TRBD1 (6 bases). The CDR3 contains 14 residues. Germline V CDR1 and CDR2: DFQATT, SNEGSKA (reference sequence). The germline V and J ends were trimmed by 6 bases and 0 bases, with 11 bases remaining between them. CDR3 nucleotide sequence: TGCAGTGCATGGACAGCCGCAACTAATGAAAAACTGTTTTTT. This gives the protein CSAWTAATNEKLFF.

At least ten counts were recorded for this clonotype. The gene calls are TRBV14 and TRBJ2-7; D not resolved. The CDR3 loop spans 12 amino acids. V was cut by 4 bases and J by 4 bases, with 8 bases left in between. The germline gives CDR1 SGHDN, CDR2 FVKESK. For the CDR3, the DNA is TGTGCCAGCAGCCCCGATCGGTACGAGCAGTACTTC. Protein sequence: CASSPDRYEQYF.

This clonotype was picked up many times. The chain links TRBV2 to TRBJ1-6, with D possibly TRBD1 on 5 matching bases. The CDR3 consists of 12 residues. The germline V gene has CDR1 SNHLY and CDR2 FYNNEI. V was clipped by 6 bases and J by 11 bases, with 11 bases between them. This CDR3 is CASSSGLPPLHF. CDR3 bases: TGTGCCAGCAGCTCAGGGTTGCCACCCCTCCACTTT.

This chain connects TRBV7-8 to TRBJ2-5, with TRBD2 matching 10 bases. Losses at the gene ends were 6 bases for V and 1 base for J; bases not matched to a gene: 14. The CDR3 totals 18 residues. Per germline, CDR1 SGHVS and CDR2 FQNEAQ. The CDR3 reads CASRPRLAGIVTQETQYF. The CDR3 nucleotides read TGTGCCAGCAGACCCCGACTAGCGGGCATAGTGACCCAAGAGACCCAGTACTTC.

This clonotype was observed many times. The CDR3 DNA reads TGCGCCAGCGGCGAGGGGAGCGGGTACGAGCAGTACTTC. Its protein product is CASGEGSGYEQYF. This chain uses TRBV5-1 with TRBJ2-7, with a possible D match to TRBD2 (6 bases). The V and J ends lost 7 bases and 4 bases respectively, with 15 bases between them. CDR1 is SGHRS and CDR2 is YFSETQ in the germline V gene. This CDR3 is 13 amino acids long.

This clonotype showed up many times. The chain links TRBV12-3 or TRBV12-4 to TRBJ2-7; D might be TRBD1 or TRBD2, each matching 5 bases. The CDR3 runs 13 residues. V was shortened by 11 bases and J by 2 bases, with 16 bases between the two germline ends. The CDR3 nucleotides are TGTGCCTGTCCAGGGACCCAAGCCTACGAGCAGTACTTC. It codes for CACPGTQAYEQYF.

This clonotype was counted at least ten times. The rearrangement joins TRBV6-6 to TRBJ2-3, with D possibly matching TRBD2 (6 bases). Between the trimmed V and J ends, which lost 7 bases and 4 bases, there was a span of 18 bases. The germline V gene encodes CDR1 MNHNY and CDR2 SVGAGI (reference sequence). The CDR3 covers 15 residues. DNA for the CDR3: TGTGCCAGCAAATTTCAGGGAGGTAGCGCAGATACGCAGTATTTT. Protein sequence: CASKFQGGSADTQYF.

In its sample, this clonotype was seen many times. This chain links TRBV7-8 with TRBJ2-5, with D tentatively TRBD2 (5 bases). V lost 6 bases to trimming and J lost 1 base, with 15 bases between them. The CDR3 loop spans 15 amino acids. CDR1 is SGHVS, CDR2 FQNEAQ, per germline. This CDR3 is CASRGRRFSQETQYF. The CDR3, as DNA: TGTGCCAGCAGGGGGAGAAGGTTCTCCCAAGAGACCCAGTACTTC.

This clonotype was seen many times. The V gene is TRBV28, the J gene TRBJ2-2; D is undetermined. The germline gives CDR1 MDHEN, CDR2 SYDVKM. Trimming left V 5 bases short and J 0 bases short, with 7 bases between. This CDR3 region has 14 residues. The CDR3, as DNA: TGTGCCAGCAGTCTCGGATCGAACACCGGGGAGCTGTTTTTT. Translation: CASSLGSNTGELFF. Full variable domain (outside the CDR3, taken from reference TRBV28 and TRBJ2-2): DVKVTQSSRYLVKRTGEKVFLECVQDMDHENMFWYRQDPGLGLRLIYFSYDVKMKEKGDIPEGYSVSREKKERFSLILESASTNQTSMYLCASSLGSNTGELFFGEGSRLTVL.

Many counts were recorded for this clonotype. This rearrangement joins TRBV20-1 to TRBJ2-3, with D perhaps being TRBD1 or TRBD2 (5 bases each). The CDR3 has 16 amino acids. The germline gives CDR1 DFQATT, CDR2 SNEGSKA (reference sequence). Between the trimmed V and J ends, which lost 3 bases and 0 bases, there was a span of 16 bases. Here the CDR3 DNA reads TGCAGTGCTAGCCGGCGTCGGGGCGGGAGCACAGATACGCAGTATTTT. Its protein is CSASRRRGGSTDTQYF.

This clonotype was observed at least ten times. The rearrangement joins TRBV20-1 to TRBJ2-1, with D perhaps assigned TRBD1 or TRBD2 (5 bases each). The germline V gene has CDR1 DFQATT and CDR2 SNEGSKA (reference sequence). The CDR3 has 12 amino acids. V gave up 5 bases and J gave up 8 bases, with 13 bases separating them. CDR3 bases: TGCAGTGCTGAGGGACGGGACGATGAGCAGTTCTTC. Its protein is CSAEGRDDEQFF.

This clonotype was seen at least ten times. The chain combines TRBV29-1 with TRBJ1-1; D perhaps matches TRBD1 (5 bases). Germline V gene sequence: CDR1 SQVTM, CDR2 ANQGSEA. The CDR3 is 12 amino acids. The CDR3 DNA sequence: TGCTCAACACAGGAGCTGAACACTGAAGCTTTCTTT. Its translation: CSTQELNTEAFF.

This clonotype was detected many times. This CDR3 is CASSPRTSLEQFF. The CDR3 DNA is TGTGCCAGCAGCCCGAGGACTAGCCTTGAGCAGTTCTTC. The chain carries TRBV7-6 and TRBJ2-1, with 8 bases that match TRBD2. Germline assignment: CDR1 SGHVS and CDR2 FNYEAQ. This CDR3 spans 13 amino acids. Losses at the gene ends were 5 bases for V and 9 bases for J; bases not matched to a gene: 6.